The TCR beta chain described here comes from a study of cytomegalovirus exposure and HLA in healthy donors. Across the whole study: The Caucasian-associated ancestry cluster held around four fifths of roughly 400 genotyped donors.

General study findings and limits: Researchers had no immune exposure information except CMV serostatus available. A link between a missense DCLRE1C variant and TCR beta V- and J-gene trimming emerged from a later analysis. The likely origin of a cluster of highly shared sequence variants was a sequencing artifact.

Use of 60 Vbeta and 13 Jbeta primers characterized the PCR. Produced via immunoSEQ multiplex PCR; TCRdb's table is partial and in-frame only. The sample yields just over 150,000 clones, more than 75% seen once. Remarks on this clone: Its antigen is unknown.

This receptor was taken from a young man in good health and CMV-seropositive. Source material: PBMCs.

CDR3 DNA sequence: TGTGCCAGCGGGGGACACCAGAACACTGAAGCTTTCTTT. The encoded protein is CASGGHQNTEAFF. V gene TRBV6-1 combines with J gene TRBJ1-1; a possible D gene is TRBD1 (6 bases). The CDR3 contains 13 residues. Trimming took off 8 bases at V and 1 base at J, with 11 bases between the two ends. The germline gives CDR1 MNHNS, CDR2 SASEGT.